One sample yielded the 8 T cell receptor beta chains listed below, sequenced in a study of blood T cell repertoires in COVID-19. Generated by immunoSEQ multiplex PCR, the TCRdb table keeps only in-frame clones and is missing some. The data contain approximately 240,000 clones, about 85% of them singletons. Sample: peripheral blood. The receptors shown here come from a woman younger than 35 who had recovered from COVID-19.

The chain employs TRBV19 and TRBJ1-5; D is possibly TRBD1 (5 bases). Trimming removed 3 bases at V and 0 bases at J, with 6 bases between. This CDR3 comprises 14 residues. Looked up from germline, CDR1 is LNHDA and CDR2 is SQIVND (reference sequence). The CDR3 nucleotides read TGTGCCAGTAGTATGGGGGGTAGCAATCAGCCCCAGCATTTT. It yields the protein CASSMGGSNQPQHF.

CDR3 DNA sequence: TGTGCCAGCAGTTATAGCCCTAGCGGGAGGCATCGCGAGCAGTACTTC. Residues: CASSYSPSGRHREQYF. The rearrangement joins TRBV6-5 to TRBJ2-7; 11 bases agree with TRBD2. V trimming: 3 bases; J trimming: 6 bases; junction bases outside the gene matches: 10. This CDR3 is 16 amino acids long. Germline-derived CDR1 and CDR2 are MNHEY and SVGAGI.

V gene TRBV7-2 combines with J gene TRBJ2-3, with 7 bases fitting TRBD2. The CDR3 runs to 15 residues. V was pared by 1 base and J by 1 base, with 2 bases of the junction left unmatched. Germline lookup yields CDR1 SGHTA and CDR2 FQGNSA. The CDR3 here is CASSLGLAGTDTQYF. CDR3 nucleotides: TGTGCCAGCAGCTTAGGCCTAGCGGGCACAGATACGCAGTATTTT.

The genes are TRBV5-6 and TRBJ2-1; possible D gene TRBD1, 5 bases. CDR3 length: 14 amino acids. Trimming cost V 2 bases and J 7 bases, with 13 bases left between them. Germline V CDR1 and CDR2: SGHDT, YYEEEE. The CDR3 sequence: CASSFPTATNEQFF. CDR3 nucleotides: TGTGCCAGCAGCTTTCCGACAGCTACAAATGAGCAGTTCTTC.

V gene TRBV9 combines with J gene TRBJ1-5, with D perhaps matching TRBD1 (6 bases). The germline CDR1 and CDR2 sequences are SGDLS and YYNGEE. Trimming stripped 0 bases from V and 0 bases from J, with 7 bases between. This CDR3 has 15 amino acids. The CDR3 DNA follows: TGTGCCAGCAGCGTAGGCAGGGGTAGCAATCAGCCCCAGCATTTT. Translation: CASSVGRGSNQPQHF.

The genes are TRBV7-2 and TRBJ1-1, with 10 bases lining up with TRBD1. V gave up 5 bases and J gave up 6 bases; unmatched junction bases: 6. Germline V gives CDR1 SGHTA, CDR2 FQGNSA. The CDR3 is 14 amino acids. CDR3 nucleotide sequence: TGTGCCAGCAGCAAGGACAGGGGGGTACCTGAAGCTTTCTTT. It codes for CASSKDRGVPEAFF.

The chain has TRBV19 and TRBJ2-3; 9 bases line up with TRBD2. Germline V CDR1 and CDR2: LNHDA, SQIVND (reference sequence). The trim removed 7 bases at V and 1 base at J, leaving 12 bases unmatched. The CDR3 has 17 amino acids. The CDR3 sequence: CASTNLQAGGGTDTQYF. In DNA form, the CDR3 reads TGTGCCAGTACCAACCTGCAAGCGGGAGGCGGCACAGATACGCAGTATTTT.

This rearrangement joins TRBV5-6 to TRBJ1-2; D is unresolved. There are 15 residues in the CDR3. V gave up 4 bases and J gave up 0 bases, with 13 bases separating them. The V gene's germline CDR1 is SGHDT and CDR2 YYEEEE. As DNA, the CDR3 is TGTGCCAGCAGCCCAGGTTTGGTAGCTAACTATGGCTACACCTTC. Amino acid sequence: CASSPGLVANYGYTF.